A single sample gave rise to the 20 T cell receptor beta chains below, sequenced in a study of cytomegalovirus exposure and HLA in healthy donors. The PCR had 60 Vbeta and 13 Jbeta primers. Using immunoSEQ multiplex PCR, the repertoire was profiled, and TCRdb retains in-frame clones only, with some absent. The specimen's table records some 72,000 clones. Sequenced material: PBMCs. The receptors were gathered from a man aged 40-55 years in good health and CMV-seronegative.

The V gene is TRBV7-9, the J gene TRBJ2-5; 7 bases are a match to TRBD2. The CDR3 has 13 residues. CDR1 and CDR2 (germline): SEHNR, FQNEAQ (reference sequence). J gave up 11 bases and V 2 bases, and 8 bases lay outside the gene matches. The CDR3 loop reads CASSLSPGGEQYF. The CDR3 DNA is TGTGCCAGCAGCTTATCCCCGGGGGGTGAGCAGTACTTC. The variable domain in full, completed from reference TRBV7-9 and TRBJ2-5, reads DTGVSQNPRHKITKRGQNVTFRCDPISEHNRLYWYRQTLGQGPEFLTYFQNEAQLEKSRLLSDRFSAERPKGSFSTLEIQRTEQGDSAMYLCASSLSPGGEQYFGPGTRLLVL.

The chain couples TRBV5-4 to TRBJ2-7, with 7 bases that match TRBD2. Germline V lookup: CDR1 SGHNT, CDR2 YYREEE (reference sequence). With V trimmed by 4 bases and J by 6 bases, 19 bases remained unmatched. This CDR3 contains 17 residues. The CDR3 DNA sequence: TGTGCCAGCAGCCTCCCACCCCAGCGGGAAGGTTCTCGCGAGCAGTACTTC. Its translation: CASSLPPQREGSREQYF.

The J gene is TRBJ1-6, the V gene TRBV2; D is perhaps TRBD1 (6 bases). V lost 5 bases and J lost 7, with 9 bases in between. Germline assignment: CDR1 SNHLY and CDR2 FYNNEI. This CDR3 spans 13 amino acids. The CDR3 reads CASSTTGNSPLHF. The CDR3 DNA follows: TGTGCCAGCAGTACTACAGGGAATTCACCCCTCCACTTT.

The CDR3 DNA reads as TGTGCCAGTAGTATAGCGGCTAGCGGGGGGCAGGAGACCCAGTACTTC. This sequence encodes CASSIAASGGQETQYF. The chain employs TRBV19 and TRBJ2-5; 11 nucleotides line up with TRBD2. Trimming took 1 base from V and 5 from J; bases not matched to a gene: 6. Germline CDR1 and CDR2: LNHDA and SQIVND (reference sequence). The CDR3 is 16 amino acids.

The chain carries TRBV6-1 and TRBJ1-4, with 10 bases matching TRBD1. The germline gives CDR1 MNHNS, CDR2 SASEGT. V dropped 3 bases and J dropped 6; count of bases not matched to a gene: 4. This CDR3 is built from 15 residues. The CDR3 reads CASSDPGTGDEKLFF. The DNA for the CDR3 is TGTGCCAGCAGTGATCCCGGGACAGGGGATGAAAAACTGTTTTTT.

The chain employs TRBV5-1 and TRBJ2-5, with D uncertain. Germline V gives CDR1 SGHRS, CDR2 YFSETQ. The CDR3 runs 15 residues. V lost 0 bases and J lost 7, with 16 bases in between. The CDR3 DNA sequence: TGCGCCAGCAGCTTGGTGGGCGAAACGCCATGGACCCAGTACTTC. Encoded protein: CASSLVGETPWTQYF.

The CDR3 is CASSARLNEQFF. CDR3 nucleotide sequence: TGTGCCAGCAGCGCGAGACTTAATGAGCAGTTCTTC. V and J are TRBV7-2 and TRBJ2-1, with unresolved D. Germline CDR1 is SGHTA and CDR2 is FQGNSA. The CDR3 totals 12 residues. The V gene lost 5 bases and the J gene lost 7 bases, with 9 bases spanning the gap. Full variable domain (remainder filled in from reference TRBV7-2 and TRBJ2-1): GAGVSQSPSNKVTEKGKDVELRCDPISGHTALYWYRQSLGQGLEFLIYFQGNSAPDKSGLPSDRFSAERTGGSVSTLTIQRTQQEDSAVYLCASSARLNEQFFGPGTRLTVL.

The chain combines TRBV28 with TRBJ1-5; D remains unclear. The germline V gene encodes CDR1 MDHEN and CDR2 SYDVKM. The ends were cut back, 0 bases at V and 4 bases at J, with 7 bases in the middle. There are 14 residues in the CDR3. The CDR3 sequence is CASSLWTLNQPQHF. The CDR3, as DNA: TGTGCCAGCAGTTTATGGACTTTGAATCAGCCCCAGCATTTT.

V and J are TRBV4-3 and TRBJ2-1; 8 nucleotides agree with TRBD2. V lost 0 bases, J lost 9 bases, and 10 bases stayed unmatched. This CDR3 comprises 16 residues. Germline V lookup: CDR1 LGHNA, CDR2 YSLEER. The CDR3 region is CASSQDLGLASREQFF. DNA of the CDR3: TGCGCCAGCAGCCAAGATTTAGGACTAGCCTCCCGTGAGCAGTTCTTC.

CDR3 amino acids: CASSMGQTKAKNIQYF. The CDR3 region has the DNA TGTGCCAGTAGTATGGGACAAACTAAAGCCAAAAACATTCAGTACTTC. The chain recombines TRBV19 with TRBJ2-4, with D perhaps TRBD1 (6 bases). The CDR3 runs to 16 residues. V was clipped by 3 bases and J by 0 bases, with 12 bases between them. In germline, CDR1 is LNHDA, CDR2 SQIVND (reference sequence).

J is TRBJ2-3 and V is TRBV30; TRBD2 matches at 12 bases. Germline V lookup: CDR1 GTSNPN, CDR2 SVGIG (reference sequence). CDR3 length equals 18 residues. The ends lost 3 bases at V and 6 bases at J; junction bases unmatched: 16. The CDR3 spells CAWSRSRVTSGRIDTQYF. The CDR3 DNA is TGTGCCTGGAGCCGAAGTCGGGTTACTAGCGGGAGGATTGATACGCAGTATTTT.

The chain combines TRBV5-1 with TRBJ1-2; the D is unclear. This CDR3 is 15 amino acids long. Trimming pared 2 bases from V and 0 bases from J, leaving 11 bases between. Germline CDR1 reads SGHRS; CDR2 reads YFSETQ. The CDR3 is CASSFQVRSNYGYTF. CDR3 nucleotide sequence: TGCGCCAGCAGCTTCCAGGTTCGATCTAACTATGGCTACACCTTC.

V gene TRBV28 combines with J gene TRBJ2-7; 8 bases line up with TRBD1. The germline CDR1 and CDR2 sequences are MDHEN and SYDVKM. The V gene end was trimmed by 7 bases and the J gene end by 4 bases; junction bases not matched to a gene: 12. The CDR3 contains 15 residues. This CDR3 is CASTPTGTGSYEQYF. CDR3 bases: TGTGCCAGCACCCCTACCGGGACAGGATCATACGAGCAGTACTTC.

The CDR3 DNA is TGCGCCAGCAGCCAACCGCGGGACAGTCTGATCTATGGCTACACCTTC. It specifies CASSQPRDSLIYGYTF. The V call is TRBV4-1, the J call TRBJ1-2, with 7 nucleotides matching TRBD1. This CDR3 spans 16 amino acids. Per germline, CDR1 MGHRA and CDR2 YSYEKL. V was pared by 2 bases and J by 4 bases, with 10 bases of the junction left unmatched.

The chain combines TRBV6-5 with TRBJ1-4, with 7 bases identical to TRBD1. V trimming: 5 bases; J trimming: 5 bases; junction bases outside the gene matches: 8. The CDR3 spans 15 residues. Germline assignment: CDR1 MNHEY and CDR2 SVGAGI. The CDR3 DNA reads as TGTGCCAGCAGTCACGACAGGGATCTCAATGAAAAACTGTTTTTT. This codes for CASSHDRDLNEKLFF.

The chain carries TRBV7-2 and TRBJ2-2; tentative D call: TRBD1 (5 bases). This CDR3 contains 16 residues. The germline V and J ends were trimmed by 1 base and 5 bases, with 14 bases remaining between them. Germline lookup yields CDR1 SGHTA and CDR2 FQGNSA. CDR3 nucleotides: TGTGCCAGCAGCTTAGTTGCTGGAAGGGGTACCGGGGAGCTGTTTTTT. This encodes CASSLVAGRGTGELFF.

This chain links TRBV7-2 with TRBJ2-1; no definite D call. V was shortened by 5 bases and J by 9 bases, with 8 bases between the two germline ends. Germline V gene lookup returns CDR1 SGHTA and CDR2 FQGNSA. The CDR3 sequence is 11 residues long. CDR3 sequence (DNA): TGTGCCAGCAGCCCCCCGCGTGAGCAGTTCTTC. Its protein is CASSPPREQFF. Supplemented by reference TRBV7-2 and TRBJ2-1, the full variable domain reads GAGVSQSPSNKVTEKGKDVELRCDPISGHTALYWYRQSLGQGLEFLIYFQGNSAPDKSGLPSDRFSAERTGGSVSTLTIQRTQQEDSAVYLCASSPPREQFFGPGTRLTVL.

The chain couples TRBV5-1 to TRBJ2-3; D might be TRBD2 (6 bases). The CDR3 extends over 16 amino acids. The germline V and J ends were trimmed by 3 bases and 0 bases, with 14 bases remaining between them. Per the germline V gene, CDR1 is SGHRS and CDR2 is YFSETQ. The CDR3 DNA follows: TGCGCCAGCAGCTGGGCAAGGCGGGGTAGCACAGATACGCAGTATTTT. The encoded protein is CASSWARRGSTDTQYF.

As to this clone: Compared with germline, one end of the junction differs, possibly owing to a read error. This chain links TRBV19 with TRBJ1-5, with D possibly TRBD1 on 5 matching bases. There are 17 residues in the CDR3. Germline V CDR1 and CDR2: LNHDA, SQIVND (reference sequence). CDR3 residues: CASSSARRGGMSQPQHF. In DNA, the CDR3 is TGTGCCAGCAGTAGCGCCCGGCGGGGCGGGATGTCGCAGCCCCAGCATTTT.

This chain links TRBV6-1 with TRBJ2-7; D not certain. V dropped 4 bases and J dropped 3 bases, with 10 bases sitting between them. Germline lookup yields CDR1 MNHNS and CDR2 SASEGT. The CDR3 contains 13 residues. The CDR3, as DNA: TGTGCCAGCAGTGTCAGTGTATACTACGAGCAGTACTTC. Protein: CASSVSVYYEQYF.